The source of this TCR beta chain is a study of beta chain features in type 1 diabetes. About the research overall: Over all samples combined, around 110 million sorted cells were examined.

The germline gives CDR1 LGHNA, CDR2 YSLEER. The CDR3 has 14 residues. J lost 8 bases, V lost 1 base, and 6 bases had no gene match. This clone was seen many times. The antigen remains unidentified. The study, taken as a whole, reports: Type 1 diabetes patients had moderately but significantly shorter TCRB CDR3s in all four CD4+ subsets.

The study reverse transcribed the entire isolated RNA, so it sequenced expressed TCRB transcripts. Naive, central memory and regulatory T cell samples averaged about 3.57 million reads. The table came from immunoSEQ multiplex PCR; TCRdb's copy has only in-frame clones and leaves some out. The sample yields roughly 160,000 clones, 7.8% seen once. V is TRBV4-3 and J is TRBJ1-2; 8 nucleotides agree with TRBD1. The TCR sequence derives from a woman in her 40s with type 1 diabetes. The sample was central memory CD4+ T cells from blood. The CDR3 DNA reads TGCGCCAGCAGCCAAGGCGCAGGGGGCTTCGGCTACACCTTC. It yields the protein CASSQGAGGFGYTF.